Presented here are 7 T cell receptor beta chains from one specimen sequenced in a study of blood T cell repertoires in COVID-19. The table came from immunoSEQ multiplex PCR; TCRdb's copy has only in-frame clones and leaves some out. This sample carries some 76,000 clones, 80% to 90% of them seen once, and the ten largest clones take 18%. The sample comprised peripheral blood. These receptors originate from a woman aged 60 to 75 with acute or convalescent COVID-19.

On this clone: Other DNA variants within this sample encode the same CDR3. The rearrangement uses TRBV5-6 and TRBJ2-2, with D possibly TRBD1 on 8 matching bases. This CDR3 region has 15 residues. Trimming shortened V by 2 bases and J by 5 bases, and 13 bases separated the two germline ends. Germline-derived CDR1 and CDR2 are SGHDT and YYEEEE. The CDR3 coding sequence is TGTGCCAGCAGCTTACAGGGGGGGCGGACCGGGGAGCTGTTTTTT. Its translation is CASSLQGGRTGELFF.

The V call is TRBV9, the J call TRBJ1-4; D gene uncertain. Germline V gene lookup returns CDR1 SGDLS and CDR2 YYNGEE. V was clipped by 0 bases and J by 6 bases, with 21 bases between them. This CDR3 region has 18 residues. The CDR3 protein is CASSVAGNLRGSYEKLFF. The CDR3 region has the DNA TGTGCCAGCAGCGTAGCTGGAAACCTCCGAGGTAGTTATGAAAAACTGTTTTTT.

This chain links TRBV19 with TRBJ1-1; possible D gene TRBD1, 6 bases. Germline assignment: CDR1 LNHDA and CDR2 SQIVND (reference sequence). V was clipped by 1 base and J by 5 bases, with 14 bases between them. This CDR3 has 15 residues. CDR3 DNA: TGTGCCAGTAGTATAGTGAACAGGGCAAGTACTGAAGCTTTCTTT. Its translation: CASSIVNRASTEAFF.

The genes are TRBV6-2 or TRBV6-3 and TRBJ2-6; D gene ambiguous. The V end lost 2 bases, the J end lost 1 base, and 6 bases lay between the germline ends. The CDR3 has 15 amino acids. Germline V gene data show CDR1 as MNHEY and CDR2 as SVGEGT. The CDR3 is CASSYLPSGANVLTF. CDR3 DNA: TGTGCCAGCAGTTACCTCCCGTCTGGGGCCAACGTCCTGACTTTC.

The rearrangement uses TRBV21-1 and TRBJ2-4; the tabulated D call, TRBD1, remains unverified against the DNA. TRBV21-1 is assigned pseudogene status. The CDR3 has 19 amino acids. DNA for the CDR3: TGTGCCAGCAGCAAAGTTAGGCAGGCCCTTTTCTTAGCCAAAAACATTCAGTACTTC. Amino acid sequence: CASSKVRQALFLAKNIQYF.

The rearrangement uses TRBV28 and TRBJ1-1; 10 nucleotides agree with TRBD1. CDR1 and CDR2 (germline): MDHEN, SYDVKM. V trimming: 4 bases; J trimming: 9 bases; junction bases outside the gene matches: 8. The CDR3 spans 14 residues. The CDR3 nucleotides read TGTGCCAGCAGTTCCCGACAGGGGGCGATTAAAGCTTTCTTT. Translated, it gives CASSSRQGAIKAFF.

This rearrangement joins TRBV5-1 to TRBJ2-6; 16 positions match TRBD2. Germline V gene data show CDR1 as SGHRS and CDR2 as YFSETQ. J gave up 0 bases and V 4 bases, and 10 bases lay outside the gene matches. This CDR3 contains 21 residues. The CDR3 DNA reads as TGCGCCAGCAGCGCCGGGATCGGGACTAGCGGGGGGGCCTCTGGGGCCAACGTCCTGACTTTC. Translating it yields CASSAGIGTSGGASGANVLTF.